The present entry profiles one T cell receptor (beta chain) with its context. Its matching antigen is unknown. Primers for the PCR totalled 60 Vbeta and 13 Jbeta. Using immunoSEQ multiplex PCR, the repertoire was profiled, and TCRdb retains in-frame clones only, with some absent. The table lists around 300,000 clones, 70% to 90% of them singletons. The data were obtained in a study of cytomegalovirus exposure and HLA in healthy donors. The study's findings and limits: Prior analysis indicated that the majority of TCR beta V segments exhibited productivity approximately 90% or approximately 30% of the time.

There are 15 residues in the CDR3. The germline CDR1 and CDR2 sequences are SGHVS and FNYEAQ. Trimming took 2 bases from V and 4 from J; bases not matched to a gene: 3. The chain joins TRBV7-6 to TRBJ2-5; the match to TRBD2 covers 11 bases. This TCR was recovered from a young woman in good health and CMV-seronegative. Sequencing was done on a sample of PBMCs. This CDR3 is CASSLNGLAGETQYF. CDR3 DNA sequence: TGTGCCAGCAGCTTAAATGGACTAGCGGGAGAGACCCAGTACTTC.